A single sample gave rise to the 31 T cell receptor beta chains below, sequenced in a study of T cell repertoires in ileal Crohn's disease. Some clones are missing from TCRdb's copy, which holds only in-frame ones; the method was immunoSEQ multiplex PCR. The sample shows around 14,000 clones, roughly 78% of them seen only once. Material: ileal tissue. The origin of the receptors is an adult with Crohn's disease.

As regards this clone: Mismatch with germline at one junction end may stem from a read error. V is TRBV7-7 and J is TRBJ1-5; D gene uncertain. The CDR3 is made up of 19 amino acids. Germline V gives CDR1 SSHAT, CDR2 FNYEAQ (reference sequence). CDR3 loop: CASSLRGKPLGGSNQPQHF. The CDR3 DNA sequence: TGTGCTAGCAGTCTAAGAGGCAAACCCCTAGGTGGGAGCAATCAGCCCCAGCATTTT.

CDR3 loop: CASTPLAPRGGELFF. In nucleotides, the CDR3 is TGTGCCAGCACCCCGCTGGCCCCCAGAGGCGGGGAGCTGTTTTTT. The rearrangement links TRBV6-1 to TRBJ2-2; D unclear. The germline V gene encodes CDR1 MNHNS and CDR2 SASEGT. V lost 7 bases, J lost 7 bases, and 19 bases lay in between. There are 15 residues in the CDR3.

The chain recombines TRBV7-2 with TRBJ2-5, with TRBD1 matching 12 bases. The CDR3 extends over 17 amino acids. Germline-derived CDR1 and CDR2 are SGHTA and FQGNSA. J gave up 4 bases and V 1 base, and 7 bases lay outside the gene matches. The CDR3 nucleotides read TGTGCCAGCAGCTTAGGGCGGGACAGGGGGCTTGGAGAGACCCAGTACTTC. Its protein product is CASSLGRDRGLGETQYF. The variable domain in full, with the rest retrieved from reference TRBV7-2 and TRBJ2-5, is GAGVSQSPSNKVTEKGKDVELRCDPISGHTALYWYRQSLGQGLEFLIYFQGNSAPDKSGLPSDRFSAERTGGSVSTLTIQRTQQEDSAVYLCASSLGRDRGLGETQYFGPGTRLLVL.

The chain is built from TRBV6-6 and TRBJ2-2; TRBD2 is a possible D gene (6 bases). Germline CDR1 MNHNY, CDR2 SVGAGI (reference sequence). The CDR3 loop spans 14 amino acids. With 7 bases removed from V and 7 bases from J, the gap between germline ends came to 16 bases. Here the CDR3 DNA reads TGTGCCAGCAATAGTGGGCTAGCGAACGGGGAGCTGTTTTTT. This gives the protein CASNSGLANGELFF.

This chain connects TRBV5-6 to TRBJ1-2; TRBD1 matches at 7 bases. Germline V CDR1 and CDR2: SGHDT, YYEEEE. V lost 4 bases, J lost 2 bases, and 8 bases stayed unmatched. The CDR3 spans 15 residues. This CDR3 reads CASSLNRGVNYGYTF. The CDR3, as DNA: TGTGCCAGCAGCCTGAACAGGGGAGTAAACTATGGCTACACCTTC.

This chain joins TRBV11-1 and TRBJ2-7, with 9 bases identical to TRBD2. Germline-derived CDR1 and CDR2 are SGHAT and FQDESV (reference sequence). The CDR3 totals 15 residues. After removal of 5 bases from V and 3 bases from J, the junction contained 8 bases not matched to a gene. The CDR3 reads CASSLGGAGGYEQYF. Written as DNA, the CDR3 is TGTGCCAGCAGCCTTGGTGGAGCGGGAGGCTACGAGCAGTACTTC.

Note on this clone: The junction departs from the called germline gene at one end, perhaps through a read error. This chain's CDR3 is CASSKARSTGELFF. The CDR3 region has the DNA TGTGCCAGCAGTAAAGCGCGGTCCACCGGGGAGCTGTTTTTT. The rearrangement uses TRBV6-1 and TRBJ2-2; D gene ambiguous. The CDR3 extends over 14 amino acids. CDR1 is MNHNS, CDR2 SASEGT, per germline.

This sequence joins TRBV7-2 and TRBJ2-6, with TRBD2 matching over 10 bases. The length of the CDR3 is 19 residues. Germline V gives CDR1 SGHTA, CDR2 FQGNSA. V gave up 1 base and J gave up 0 bases; unmatched junction bases: 6. The chain's CDR3 is CASSLDLPSGGSGANVLTF. CDR3 bases: TGTGCCAGCAGCTTAGATCTCCCTAGCGGGGGCTCTGGGGCCAACGTCCTGACTTTC.

This chain joins TRBV6-5 and TRBJ2-7, with 7 bases aligning to TRBD1. CDR3 size: 14 residues. Germline CDR1 and CDR2: MNHEY and SVGAGI. After removal of 2 bases from V and 5 bases from J, the junction contained 6 bases not matched to a gene. The CDR3 region is CASSYRTGSNEQYF. CDR3 bases: TGTGCCAGCAGTTACCGGACAGGTTCCAACGAGCAGTACTTC.

The V call is TRBV19, the J call TRBJ2-2, with 7 bases fitting TRBD2. Germline V CDR1 and CDR2: LNHDA, SQIVND (reference sequence). The CDR3 runs 18 residues. The junction had 12 bases not matched to a gene; V was cut back by 5 bases and J by 0 bases. CDR3 coding DNA: TGTGCCAGTAGTCCGGCTCCACTAGCGTACGCGAACACCGGGGAGCTGTTTTTT. Translated, it gives CASSPAPLAYANTGELFF.

V and J are TRBV5-6 and TRBJ2-4, with 11 bases identical to TRBD2. The ends lost 2 bases at V and 6 bases at J; junction bases unmatched: 4. Germline V lookup: CDR1 SGHDT, CDR2 YYEEEE. This CDR3 contains 15 residues. CDR3 nucleotides: TGTGCCAGCAGCTTTGATAGCGGGAGGGGAAACATTCAGTACTTC. Protein product: CASSFDSGRGNIQYF.

J is TRBJ2-2 and V is TRBV19; D might be TRBD1 (6 bases). The V gene's germline CDR1 is LNHDA and CDR2 SQIVND (reference sequence). This CDR3 contains 15 residues. V lost 6 bases to trimming and J lost 5 bases, with 16 bases between them. CDR3 DNA: TGTGCCAGTAGCGACAGGCGCTCGGGGACCGGGGAGCTGTTTTTT. It is translated as CASSDRRSGTGELFF.

The chain recombines TRBV30 with TRBJ2-3, with TRBD2 as a possible D gene (6 bases). V was cut by 5 bases and J by 0 bases, with 12 bases left in between. This CDR3 has 14 amino acids. Germline lookup yields CDR1 GTSNPN and CDR2 SVGIG (reference sequence). The CDR3 spells CAWAPGDSTDTQYF. Here the CDR3 DNA reads TGTGCCTGGGCGCCGGGGGATAGCACAGATACGCAGTATTTT. The entire variable domain, with the rest obtained from reference TRBV30 and TRBJ2-3, is as follows: SQTIHQWPATLVQPVGSPLSLECTVEGTSNPNLYWYRQAAGRGLQLLFYSVGIGQISSEVPQNLSASRPQDRQFILSSKKLLLSDSGFYLCAWAPGDSTDTQYFGPGTRLTVL.

The chain couples TRBV7-9 to TRBJ2-7; unclear D gene. Per the germline V gene, CDR1 is SEHNR and CDR2 is FQNEAQ (reference sequence). V was shortened by 5 bases and J by 1 base, with 12 bases between the two germline ends. The CDR3 is 14 amino acids. The CDR3 region has the DNA TGTGCCAGCAGCCCCAGTGCAGTTTCCTACGAGCAGTACTTC. It is translated as CASSPSAVSYEQYF.

Only a few counts were recorded for this clone. The chain employs TRBV5-4 and TRBJ2-3; the D gene is possibly TRBD2 (7 bases). Between the trimmed V and J ends, which lost 5 bases and 4 bases, there was a span of 26 bases. Germline V lookup: CDR1 SGHNT, CDR2 YYREEE (reference sequence). The CDR3 length is 18 residues. In nucleotides, the CDR3 is TGTGCCAGCAGGCCAGGCCGTGGGGGGGCCTTTTCCCCAGATACGCAGTATTTT. It encodes CASRPGRGGAFSPDTQYF.

The V gene is TRBV19, the J gene TRBJ1-2, with D perhaps TRBD1 (6 bases). The V end was cut by 8 bases, the J end by 4 bases, with 17 bases between. There are 14 residues in the CDR3. Germline V gene lookup returns CDR1 LNHDA and CDR2 SQIVND (reference sequence). CDR3 region: CASHLSGTLYGYTF. CDR3 nucleotides: TGTGCCAGTCATCTCTCCGGGACACTCTATGGCTACACCTTC.

The chain combines TRBV30 with TRBJ2-5; TRBD2 matches at 7 bases. Per the germline V gene, CDR1 is GTSNPN and CDR2 is SVGIG (reference sequence). V shed 4 bases, J shed 5 bases, and the junction held 4 bases outside the gene matches. The CDR3 is made up of 12 amino acids. CDR3 residues: CAWTGGPETQYF. CDR3 DNA sequence: TGTGCCTGGACGGGAGGACCGGAGACCCAGTACTTC. The variable domain in full, completed from reference TRBV30 and TRBJ2-5, reads SQTIHQWPATLVQPVGSPLSLECTVEGTSNPNLYWYRQAAGRGLQLLFYSVGIGQISSEVPQNLSASRPQDRQFILSSKKLLLSDSGFYLCAWTGGPETQYFGPGTRLLVL.

The chain recombines TRBV7-2 with TRBJ1-5, with TRBD1 matching over 8 bases. Germline lookup yields CDR1 SGHTA and CDR2 FQGNSA. CDR3 length equals 13 residues. J gave up 4 bases and V 4 bases, and 0 bases lay outside the gene matches. CDR3 region: CASSWDRNQPQHF. The CDR3, as DNA: TGTGCCAGCAGCTGGGACAGGAATCAGCCCCAGCATTTT.

This clone was seen once. The V call is TRBV2, the J call TRBJ1-2; weak D call: TRBD1 (6 bases). The V end was cut by 6 bases, the J end by 2 bases, with 7 bases between. Germline assignment: CDR1 SNHLY and CDR2 FYNNEI. The CDR3 spans 12 residues. The CDR3: CASRDSNYGYTF. CDR3 bases: TGTGCCAGCAGGGACAGCAACTATGGCTACACCTTC.

This clone was found a few times. The genes are TRBV6-5 and TRBJ2-7; 9 bases match TRBD1. The V and J ends lost 5 bases and 3 bases, in that order; junction bases with no gene match: 5. This CDR3 contains 14 residues. Germline CDR1 is MNHEY and CDR2 is SVGAGI. The CDR3 DNA follows: TGTGCCAGCAGTCCCCAGGACAGGGGCTACGAGCAGTACTTC. As protein: CASSPQDRGYEQYF.

This clone has a single count. The chain links TRBV29-1 to TRBJ1-2; 9 bases map to TRBD1. The CDR3 covers 15 residues. J was trimmed by 6 bases and V by 5 bases; bases with no gene match: 13. Germline V gene data show CDR1 as SQVTM and CDR2 as ANQGSEA. CDR3 bases: TGCAGCGTTCAACTTACAGGGGGCGGGATTGATGGCTACACCTTC. Encoded protein: CSVQLTGGGIDGYTF.

The chain recombines TRBV29-1 with TRBJ2-3; TRBD1 aligns across 8 bases. This CDR3 is built from 14 residues. After removal of 7 bases from V and 3 bases from J, the junction contained 9 bases not matched to a gene. Germline loops: CDR1 SQVTM, CDR2 ANQGSEA. CDR3 sequence: CSAPRTGSTDTQYF. The DNA for the CDR3 is TGCAGCGCTCCCCGGACAGGGAGTACAGATACGCAGTATTTT.

This clone was observed a single time. V gene TRBV5-4 combines with J gene TRBJ2-5; 12 nucleotides agree with TRBD2. Germline CDR1 is SGHNT and CDR2 is YYREEE (reference sequence). V lost 3 bases and J lost 5; bases outside the gene matches: 5. The CDR3 has 15 amino acids. Written as DNA, the CDR3 is TGTGCCAGCAGCTCAGCACTAGCGGGGGGTGAGACCCAGTACTTC. Its protein is CASSSALAGGETQYF.

This chain connects TRBV14 to TRBJ2-3; 9 bases are shared with TRBD2. Germline CDR1 is SGHDN and CDR2 is FVKESK. CDR3 size: 16 residues. V lost 5 bases, J lost 2 bases, and 8 bases stayed unmatched. The CDR3 DNA reads TGTGCCAGCAGCGCTCAGCGGGAGGACCCCACAGATACGCAGTATTTT. Translated: CASSAQREDPTDTQYF.

V and J are TRBV6-6 and TRBJ1-5; D possibly corresponds to TRBD1 (6 bases). CDR3 length: 15 residues. Germline values: CDR1 MNHNY, CDR2 SVGAGI (reference sequence). V lost 7 bases to trimming and J lost 1 base, with 14 bases between them. The CDR3 DNA is TGTGCCAGCACCGCAGGGGCCTTGAGCAATCAGCCCCAGCATTTT. The encoded protein is CASTAGALSNQPQHF.

The V gene is TRBV21-1, the J gene TRBJ1-2; TRBD1, the D gene given by the table, was not confirmed from the DNA. TRBV21-1 is flagged as a pseudogene. This CDR3 spans 17 amino acids. The CDR3 DNA reads TGTGCCAGCAGCAAAGCCGGAGCGGACAGTGGTAACTATGGCTACACCTTC. It specifies CASSKAGADSGNYGYTF.

Notes on this clone: The same CDR3 arises from other DNA sequences in this sample as well. This chain connects TRBV7-3 to TRBJ1-2, with D possibly being TRBD1 (5 bases). Germline CDR1 is SGHTA and CDR2 is FQGTGA. This CDR3 contains 13 residues. Deletions cut 1 base from V and 8 bases from J, with 11 bases between. The DNA of the CDR3 is TGTGCCAGCAGCTTAAGGCAGGGTGGCGGCTACACCTTC. Protein product: CASSLRQGGGYTF.

This clone was detected once. V usage is TRBV15 and J usage is TRBJ1-2; 7 bases line up with TRBD1. The germline gives CDR1 LNHNV, CDR2 YYDKDF (reference sequence). Losses at the gene ends were 2 bases for V and 3 bases for J; bases not matched to a gene: 15. The CDR3 covers 18 residues. The CDR3 DNA follows: TGTGCCACCAGCAGAATCTGGACAGGATCGGAGTATGACTATGGCTACACCTTC. It specifies CATSRIWTGSEYDYGYTF.

The chain carries TRBV5-1 and TRBJ2-7; TRBD1 might be the D (5 bases). Germline CDR1 and CDR2: SGHRS and YFSETQ. Trimming took off 0 bases at V and 5 bases at J, with 15 bases between the two ends. CDR3 length equals 15 residues. The CDR3 here is CASSLGGHFLDEQYF. Written as DNA, the CDR3 is TGCGCCAGCAGCTTGGGTGGACACTTCTTGGACGAGCAGTACTTC.

The rearrangement links TRBV6-1 to TRBJ2-1; 9 positions match TRBD1. This CDR3 contains 15 residues. With 3 bases clipped from V and 5 bases from J, the junction kept 5 bases outside the gene matches. Per germline, CDR1 MNHNS and CDR2 SASEGT. CDR3 sequence: CASSDLGQGNNEQFF. CDR3 sequence (DNA): TGTGCCAGCAGTGATCTTGGACAGGGGAACAATGAGCAGTTCTTC.

The rearrangement links TRBV27 to TRBJ2-5, with 10 bases lining up with TRBD2. Germline V CDR1 and CDR2: MNHEY, SMNVEV (reference sequence). V shed 5 bases, J shed 7 bases, and the junction held 13 bases outside the gene matches. The CDR3 runs to 16 residues. The CDR3 DNA reads as TGTGCCAGCAGTCGGTTAGCGGGAGGCCTGGTGGGGACCCAGTACTTC. This codes for CASSRLAGGLVGTQYF.